What follows are 24 T cell receptor beta chains derived from one specimen sequenced in a study of shared clonotypes between healthy human individuals. TCRdb keeps only in-frame clones here, not all; method: immunoSEQ multiplex PCR. Of around 2,000,000 clones in the sample, roughly 94% were seen once. CD45RO negativity and positive selection for CCR7 defined naive CD8 cells, a population that excluded terminally differentiated effector memory CD45RA+ cells. The sequenced sample was naive CD8+ T cells sorted from blood. The source of these receptors is a man between 18 and 35 years old in good health.

The V and J genes are TRBV7-9 and TRBJ2-3, with 7 bases that match TRBD1. The CDR3 extends over 15 amino acids. Germline V gene sequence: CDR1 SEHNR, CDR2 FQNEAQ (reference sequence). V shed 5 bases, J shed 2 bases, and the junction held 7 bases outside the gene matches. The CDR3 is CASSPGTEVTDTQYF. The CDR3 coding sequence is TGTGCCAGCAGCCCCGGGACAGAGGTCACAGATACGCAGTATTTT.

The chain is built from TRBV4-1 and TRBJ2-7; D not certain. Germline V gene data show CDR1 as MGHRA and CDR2 as YSYEKL. The germline V and J ends were trimmed by 0 bases and 2 bases, with 8 bases remaining between them. This CDR3 has 14 amino acids. The CDR3 nucleotides read TGCGCCAGCAGCCAAGATTCAGTAGCCTACGAGCAGTACTTC. This gives the protein CASSQDSVAYEQYF.

The rearrangement joins TRBV28 to TRBJ2-3; 8 bases match TRBD1. The trim removed 6 bases at V and 1 base at J, leaving 3 bases unmatched. The CDR3 runs to 14 residues. Germline V lookup: CDR1 MDHEN, CDR2 SYDVKM. This CDR3 reads CASSQTGGTDTQYF. The CDR3, as DNA: TGTGCCAGCAGCCAGACAGGGGGCACAGATACGCAGTATTTT.

V and J are TRBV6-5 and TRBJ2-7; D remains unclear. Germline V gene sequence: CDR1 MNHEY, CDR2 SVGAGI. This CDR3 has 12 amino acids. V was trimmed by 9 bases and J by 9 bases, leaving 18 bases between them. The CDR3 loop is CASGSSGLGQYF. DNA for the CDR3: TGTGCCAGTGGGTCCTCAGGCTTAGGGCAGTACTTC.

The rearrangement joins TRBV10-3 to TRBJ1-2; D might be TRBD1 (5 bases). Germline CDR1 and CDR2: ENHRY and SYGVKD. This CDR3 is built from 10 residues. Trimming took 10 bases from V and 8 from J, leaving 11 bases between them. The CDR3 DNA reads as TGTGCCACCCTGGGGGAAGGCTACACCTTC. This gives the protein CATLGEGYTF.

This sequence joins TRBV15 and TRBJ2-5, with D perhaps TRBD1 or TRBD2 (5 bases each). This CDR3 has 14 amino acids. V lost 3 bases to trimming and J lost 5 bases, with 13 bases between them. Germline lookup yields CDR1 LNHNV and CDR2 YYDKDF (reference sequence). CDR3 sequence (DNA): TGTGCCACCAGCAGTGCCGGGACCCCGGAGACCCAGTACTTC. Protein: CATSSAGTPETQYF.

On this clone itself: This same CDR3 is encoded by further DNA sequences in the sample. The chain has TRBV7-9 and TRBJ2-2; 7 nucleotides align to TRBD1. CDR1 and CDR2 from the germline V gene are SEHNR and FQNEAQ (reference sequence). The CDR3 is 16 amino acids. V was clipped by 5 bases and J by 1 base; unmatched bases: 7. CDR3: CASSPPGTENTGELFF. The CDR3 nucleotides are TGTGCCAGCAGCCCACCCGGGACAGAGAACACCGGGGAGCTGTTTTTT.

Concerning this clone itself: Other DNA variants within this sample encode the same CDR3. The V call is TRBV19, the J call TRBJ2-7, with D unclear. Germline V gives CDR1 LNHDA, CDR2 SQIVND (reference sequence). This CDR3 is built from 13 residues. The germline V and J ends were trimmed by 1 base and 4 bases, with 8 bases remaining between them. For the CDR3, the DNA is TGTGCCAGTAGTATAGCTTCCACTTACGAGCAGTACTTC. This translates into CASSIASTYEQYF.

A note on this clone: The same CDR3 also results from other DNA sequences found in this sample. The J gene is TRBJ2-7, the V gene TRBV5-6, with 12 bases matching TRBD2. The CDR3 consists of 15 residues. Germline V gene sequence: CDR1 SGHDT, CDR2 YYEEEE. J lost 2 bases, V lost 0 bases, and 0 bases had no gene match. The CDR3 reads CASSLGLAGAYEQYF. The CDR3 nucleotides are TGTGCCAGCAGCTTGGGACTAGCGGGGGCCTACGAGCAGTACTTC.

The chain joins TRBV6-1 to TRBJ2-6; no reliable D call. The ends were cut back, 8 bases at V and 0 bases at J, with 8 bases in the middle. In germline, CDR1 is MNHNS, CDR2 SASEGT. This CDR3 is built from 14 residues. For the CDR3, the DNA is TGTGCCAGCGCAGAAAACTCTGGGGCCAACGTCCTGACTTTC. Protein sequence: CASAENSGANVLTF.

The genes are TRBV6-5 and TRBJ2-7, with D maybe TRBD2 (5 bases). The length of the CDR3 is 14 residues. Germline-derived CDR1 and CDR2 are MNHEY and SVGAGI. Trimming pared 2 bases from V and 7 bases from J, leaving 15 bases between. For the CDR3, the DNA is TGTGCCAGCAGTTACAGGGAAGGTTCGGGGGAGCAGTACTTC. It codes for CASSYREGSGEQYF.

Note on this clone: The same CDR3 also results from other DNA sequences found in this sample. V usage is TRBV7-9 and J usage is TRBJ2-1; D may correspond to TRBD1 or TRBD2 (5 bases each). Germline CDR1 and CDR2: SEHNR and FQNEAQ (reference sequence). This CDR3 region has 12 residues. Trimming took off 3 bases at V and 7 bases at J, with 7 bases between the two ends. CDR3 residues: CASSLWGNEQFF. The CDR3 nucleotides are TGTGCCAGCAGCTTGTGGGGGAATGAGCAGTTCTTC.

The genes are TRBV5-4 and TRBJ1-2, with a possible D match to TRBD1 (5 bases). CDR1 is SGHNT, CDR2 YYREEE, per germline (reference sequence). The CDR3 length is 14 residues. The V and J ends lost 2 bases and 4 bases respectively, with 12 bases between them. The CDR3 DNA reads TGTGCCAGCAGCTTCTTCGGGACGGTCTATGGCTACACCTTC. Its translation is CASSFFGTVYGYTF.

The chain joins TRBV11-2 to TRBJ2-1, with D uncertain. The CDR3 has 17 amino acids. From germline, CDR1 is SGHAT and CDR2 FQNNGV. Trimming took off 2 bases at V and 6 bases at J, with 20 bases between the two ends. The CDR3 protein is CASSLISGFSLFNEQFF. CDR3 DNA sequence: TGTGCCAGCAGCTTAATTTCCGGATTCAGTCTATTCAATGAGCAGTTCTTC. Full variable domain (remainder filled in from reference TRBV11-2 and TRBJ2-1): EAGVAQSPRYKIIEKRQSVAFWCNPISGHATLYWYQQILGQGPKLLIQFQNNGVVDDSQLPKDRFSAERLKGVDSTLKIQPAKLEDSAVYLCASSLISGFSLFNEQFFGPGTRLTVL.

The chain has TRBV10-3 and TRBJ1-5, with D unresolved. Trimming shortened V by 4 bases and J by 2 bases, and 6 bases separated the two germline ends. The CDR3 contains 13 residues. Looked up from germline, CDR1 is ENHRY and CDR2 is SYGVKD. The CDR3 DNA reads TGTGCCATCAGTGCACCAGGCAATCAGCCCCAGCATTTT. Translating gives CAISAPGNQPQHF.

Worth noting for this clone: Distinct nucleotide sequences in the sample also encode this CDR3. The chain uses TRBV7-9 and TRBJ2-7; TRBD1 is a possible D gene (7 bases). The germline gives CDR1 SEHNR, CDR2 FQNEAQ (reference sequence). V was clipped by 5 bases and J by 1 base, with 12 bases between them. This CDR3 region has 14 residues. The CDR3: CASSPRDRSYEQYF. The CDR3 DNA reads TGTGCCAGCAGCCCGCGGGACAGATCCTACGAGCAGTACTTC.

This clone was observed once. This sequence joins TRBV4-1 and TRBJ2-3; no definite D call. Germline V lookup: CDR1 MGHRA, CDR2 YSYEKL. The CDR3 is made up of 13 amino acids. V shed 0 bases and J shed 14 bases, with 15 bases lying between them. The CDR3 DNA is TGCGCCAGCAGCCAAGACAGGAACCAACCCCCGTATTTT. This translates into CASSQDRNQPPYF.

This chain connects TRBV9 to TRBJ2-7, with a possible D match to TRBD2 (6 bases). V was pared by 2 bases and J by 6 bases, with 15 bases between. The CDR3 runs 14 residues. Per germline, CDR1 SGDLS and CDR2 YYNGEE. In DNA form, the CDR3 reads TGTGCCAGCAGCGTTGGAGGGAGCGTCCTCGAGCAGTACTTC. Protein product: CASSVGGSVLEQYF.

V gene TRBV28 combines with J gene TRBJ2-7; perhaps TRBD1 as D (5 bases). V was shortened by 3 bases and J by 7 bases, with 10 bases between the two germline ends. CDR1 and CDR2 (germline): MDHEN, SYDVKM. This CDR3 is 12 amino acids long. CDR3 amino acids: CASSFGPGEQYF. CDR3 bases: TGTGCCAGCAGTTTCGGCCCAGGGGAGCAGTACTTC.

The CDR3 here is CSAWTGDNEQFF. The CDR3 DNA sequence: TGCAGCGCCTGGACAGGGGACAATGAGCAGTTCTTC. The chain couples TRBV29-1 to TRBJ2-1, with 9 bases lining up with TRBD1. Germline trimming cut 7 bases from V and 5 bases from J; bases unmatched to any gene: 3. The germline V gene encodes CDR1 SQVTM and CDR2 ANQGSEA. The CDR3 is 12 amino acids.

The V and J genes are TRBV6-1 and TRBJ2-1; 8 nucleotides match TRBD2. V trimming: 1 base; J trimming: 10 bases; junction bases outside the gene matches: 12. Looked up from germline, CDR1 is MNHNS and CDR2 is SASEGT. The length of the CDR3 is 16 residues. The CDR3 nucleotides read TGTGCCAGCAGTGAAGGTCTAGCGGGTTTGCTCAAGGAGCAGTTCTTC. Translation: CASSEGLAGLLKEQFF.

The chain links TRBV5-6 to TRBJ1-1, with D unclear. The CDR3 extends over 13 amino acids. The V gene's germline CDR1 is SGHDT and CDR2 YYEEEE. Trimming took off 3 bases at V and 2 bases at J, with 8 bases between the two ends. CDR3 sequence: CASSYLSNTEAFF. The CDR3 region has the DNA TGTGCCAGCAGCTACCTATCTAACACTGAAGCTTTCTTT.

This clone was counted once. Distinct nucleotide sequences in the sample also encode this CDR3. The CDR3 nucleotides are TGTGCCAGCAGCCTCGCTCCGACAGATACGCAGTATTTT. It yields the protein CASSLAPTDTQYF. The J gene is TRBJ2-3, the V gene TRBV7-6; no clear D gene. Germline CDR1 and CDR2: SGHVS and FNYEAQ. V was trimmed by 5 bases and J by 3 bases, leaving 9 bases between them. There are 13 residues in the CDR3.

The rearrangement links TRBV29-1 to TRBJ2-7; no reliable D call. Trimming shortened V by 3 bases and J by 3 bases, and 6 bases separated the two germline ends. The CDR3 is 11 amino acids. Germline CDR1 and CDR2: SQVTM and ANQGSEA. The CDR3 loop reads CSVEIVYEQYF. The CDR3 coding sequence is TGCAGCGTTGAGATCGTCTACGAGCAGTACTTC.